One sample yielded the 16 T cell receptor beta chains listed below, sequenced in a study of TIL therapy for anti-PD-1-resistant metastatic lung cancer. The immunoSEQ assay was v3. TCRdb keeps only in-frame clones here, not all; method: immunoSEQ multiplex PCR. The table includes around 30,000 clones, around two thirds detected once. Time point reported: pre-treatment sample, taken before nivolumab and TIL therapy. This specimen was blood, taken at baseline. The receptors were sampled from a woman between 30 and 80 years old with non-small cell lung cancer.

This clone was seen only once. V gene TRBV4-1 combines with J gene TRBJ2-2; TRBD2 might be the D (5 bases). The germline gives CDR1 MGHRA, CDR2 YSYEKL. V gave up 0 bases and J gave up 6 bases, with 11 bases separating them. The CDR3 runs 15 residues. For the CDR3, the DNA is TGCGCCAGCAGCCAAGAAGGACTGCTAGCCGGGGAGCTGTTTTTT. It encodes CASSQEGLLAGELFF.

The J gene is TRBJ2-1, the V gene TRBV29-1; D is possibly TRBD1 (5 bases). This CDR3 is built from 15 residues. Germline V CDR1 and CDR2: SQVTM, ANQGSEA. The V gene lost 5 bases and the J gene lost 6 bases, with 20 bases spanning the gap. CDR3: CSVSGQQGSFNEQFF. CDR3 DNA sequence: TGCAGCGTTTCCGGGCAGCAGGGCTCTTTCAATGAGCAGTTCTTC.

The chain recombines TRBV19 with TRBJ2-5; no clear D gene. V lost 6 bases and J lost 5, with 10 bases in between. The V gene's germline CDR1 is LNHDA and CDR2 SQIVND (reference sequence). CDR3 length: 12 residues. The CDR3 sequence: CASSKSGETQYF. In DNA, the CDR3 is TGTGCCAGTAGCAAGTCGGGTGAGACCCAGTACTTC.

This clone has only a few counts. Here the CDR3 DNA reads TGTGCCAGCTCAGCGGGGATCACCAATCAGCCCCAGCATTTT. It codes for CASSAGITNQPQHF. The V call is TRBV19, the J call TRBJ1-5; D unresolved. V shed 9 bases and J shed 3 bases, with 15 bases lying between them. The length of the CDR3 is 14 residues. CDR1 is LNHDA, CDR2 SQIVND, per germline (reference sequence).

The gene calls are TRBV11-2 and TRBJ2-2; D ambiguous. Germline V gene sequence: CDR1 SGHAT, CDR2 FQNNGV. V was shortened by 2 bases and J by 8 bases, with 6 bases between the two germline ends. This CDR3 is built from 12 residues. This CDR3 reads CASSLPAGELFF. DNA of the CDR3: TGTGCCAGCAGCTTACCTGCTGGGGAGCTGTTTTTT.

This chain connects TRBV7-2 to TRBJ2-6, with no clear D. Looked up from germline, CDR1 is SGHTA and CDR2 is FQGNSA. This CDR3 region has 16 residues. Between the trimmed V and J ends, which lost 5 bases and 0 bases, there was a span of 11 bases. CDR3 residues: CASSERAGSGANVLTF. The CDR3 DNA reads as TGTGCCAGCAGCGAAAGGGCAGGCTCTGGGGCCAACGTCCTGACTTTC.

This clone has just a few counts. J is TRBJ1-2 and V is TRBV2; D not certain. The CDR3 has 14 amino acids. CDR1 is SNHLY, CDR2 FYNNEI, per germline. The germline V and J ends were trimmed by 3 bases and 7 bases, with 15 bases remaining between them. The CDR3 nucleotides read TGTGCCAGCAGTGAGTTTAGACCGGAGCTTGGCTACACCTTC. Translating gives CASSEFRPELGYTF.

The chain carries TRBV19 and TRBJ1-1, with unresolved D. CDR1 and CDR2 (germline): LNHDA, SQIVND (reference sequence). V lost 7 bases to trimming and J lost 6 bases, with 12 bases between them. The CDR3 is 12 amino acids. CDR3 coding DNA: TGTGCCAGTAACCGGGTTAACGCTGAAGCTTTCTTT. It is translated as CASNRVNAEAFF.

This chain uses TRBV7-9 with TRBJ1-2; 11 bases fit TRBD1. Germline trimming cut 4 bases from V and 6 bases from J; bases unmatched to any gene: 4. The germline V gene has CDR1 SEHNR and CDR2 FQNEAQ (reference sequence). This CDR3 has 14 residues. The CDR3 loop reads CASSWTGGFDGYTF. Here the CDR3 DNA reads TGTGCCAGCAGCTGGACAGGGGGCTTCGATGGCTACACCTTC. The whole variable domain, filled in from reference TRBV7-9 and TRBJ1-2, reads DTGVSQNPRHKITKRGQNVTFRCDPISEHNRLYWYRQTLGQGPEFLTYFQNEAQLEKSRLLSDRFSAERPKGSFSTLEIQRTEQGDSAMYLCASSWTGGFDGYTFGSGTRLTVV.

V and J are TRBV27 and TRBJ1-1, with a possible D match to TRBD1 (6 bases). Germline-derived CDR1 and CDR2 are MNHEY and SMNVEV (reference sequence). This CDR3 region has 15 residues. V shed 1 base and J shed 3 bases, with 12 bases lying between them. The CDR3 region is CASSLFSTGYTEAFF. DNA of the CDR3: TGTGCCAGCAGTTTATTCTCAACAGGGTACACTGAAGCTTTCTTT.

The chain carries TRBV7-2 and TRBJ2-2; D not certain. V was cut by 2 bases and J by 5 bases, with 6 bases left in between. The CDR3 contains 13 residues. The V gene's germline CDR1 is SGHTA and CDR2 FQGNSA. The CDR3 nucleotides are TGTGCCAGCAGCTTAACCCGAACCGGGGAGCTGTTTTTT. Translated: CASSLTRTGELFF.

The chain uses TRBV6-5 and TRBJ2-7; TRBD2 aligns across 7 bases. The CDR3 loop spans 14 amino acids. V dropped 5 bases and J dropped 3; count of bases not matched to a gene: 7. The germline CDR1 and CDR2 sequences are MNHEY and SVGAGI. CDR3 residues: CASSPSGTIYEQYF. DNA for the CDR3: TGTGCCAGCAGTCCCAGCGGGACCATCTACGAGCAGTACTTC.

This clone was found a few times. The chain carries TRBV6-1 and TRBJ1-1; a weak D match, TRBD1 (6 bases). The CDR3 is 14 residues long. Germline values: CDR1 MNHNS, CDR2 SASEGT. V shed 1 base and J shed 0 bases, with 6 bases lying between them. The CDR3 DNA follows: TGTGCCAGCAGTGAAGGGGGGCTGAACACTGAAGCTTTCTTT. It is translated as CASSEGGLNTEAFF.

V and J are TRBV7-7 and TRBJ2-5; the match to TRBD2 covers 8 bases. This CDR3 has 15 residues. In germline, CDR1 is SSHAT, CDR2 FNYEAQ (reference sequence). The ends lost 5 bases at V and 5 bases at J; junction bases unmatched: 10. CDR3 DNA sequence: TGTGCCAGCAGCCGAGGCGGGGGGCATCAGGAGACCCAGTACTTC. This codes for CASSRGGGHQETQYF.

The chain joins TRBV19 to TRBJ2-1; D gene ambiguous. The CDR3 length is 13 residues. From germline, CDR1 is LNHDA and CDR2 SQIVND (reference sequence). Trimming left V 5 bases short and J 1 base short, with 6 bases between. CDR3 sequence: CASSLGSYNEQFF. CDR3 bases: TGTGCCAGTAGTTTGGGTTCCTACAATGAGCAGTTCTTC.

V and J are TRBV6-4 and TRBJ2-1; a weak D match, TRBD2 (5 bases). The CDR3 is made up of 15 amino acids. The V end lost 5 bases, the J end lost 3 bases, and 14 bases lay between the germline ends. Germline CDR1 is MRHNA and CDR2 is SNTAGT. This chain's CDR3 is CASSPLTGFYNEQFF. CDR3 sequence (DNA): TGTGCCAGCAGTCCCCTGACGGGATTCTACAATGAGCAGTTCTTC.